These 13 T cell receptor beta chains were all obtained from the same sample, sequenced in a study of OX40 agonist ivuxolimab in advanced cancers. Clones were read by immunoSEQ multiplex PCR, and TCRdb kept only the in-frame ones, dropping some. Of about 80,000 clones in the sample, around 80% are singletons; the top ten hold over 5%. This specimen was CD4+ or CD8+ T cells sorted from blood, taken in a trial of the OX40 agonist ivuxolimab. Receptor source: an adult with an advanced solid tumor such as melanoma, head and neck, liver or kidney cancer.

In its sample, this clone was seen a few times. V usage is TRBV27 and J usage is TRBJ1-5, with 9 nucleotides matching TRBD1. Losses at the gene ends were 6 bases for V and 3 bases for J; bases not matched to a gene: 12. This CDR3 region has 17 residues. The germline V gene encodes CDR1 MNHEY and CDR2 SMNVEV (reference sequence). The CDR3 protein is CASSPTGGAVDNQPQHF. The CDR3 nucleotides are TGTGCCAGCAGCCCAACAGGGGGCGCCGTTGACAATCAGCCCCAGCATTTT.

The chain is built from TRBV5-1 and TRBJ2-3; TRBD1 might be the D (6 bases). V was trimmed by 3 bases and J by 4 bases, leaving 18 bases between them. CDR3 length equals 16 residues. Germline CDR1 reads SGHRS; CDR2 reads YFSETQ. DNA of the CDR3: TGCGCCAGCAGCTCCCCCCGGTACAGGGACGCAGATACGCAGTATTTT. Translating gives CASSSPRYRDADTQYF.

The chain links TRBV19 to TRBJ2-7, with D perhaps TRBD2 (7 bases). The germline V and J ends were trimmed by 6 bases and 2 bases, with 11 bases remaining between them. The CDR3 extends over 13 amino acids. The germline V gene has CDR1 LNHDA and CDR2 SQIVND (reference sequence). CDR3 residues: CASSGGPTYEQYF. The CDR3 DNA sequence: TGTGCCAGTAGCGGGGGGCCCACCTACGAGCAGTACTTC.

This chain joins TRBV30 and TRBJ2-7, with 10 bases aligning to TRBD1. This CDR3 has 16 amino acids. Germline assignment: CDR1 GTSNPN and CDR2 SVGIG (reference sequence). J was trimmed by 3 bases and V by 1 base; bases with no gene match: 9. CDR3: CAWSESWTGGIYEQYF. The CDR3 DNA reads TGTGCCTGGAGTGAAAGTTGGACAGGGGGGATCTACGAGCAGTACTTC.

The chain links TRBV7-9 to TRBJ1-2; D gene uncertain. The V and J ends lost 1 base and 2 bases respectively, with 11 bases between them. Germline V gene lookup returns CDR1 SEHNR and CDR2 FQNEAQ (reference sequence). The CDR3 extends over 15 amino acids. The CDR3 bases are TGTGCCAGCAGCTTAGGTTGGGAGGTAAACTATGGCTACACCTTC. Amino acid sequence: CASSLGWEVNYGYTF.

This clone was detected a few times. The J gene is TRBJ2-7, the V gene TRBV27, with 10 nucleotides matching TRBD1. This CDR3 contains 15 residues. CDR1 MNHEY and CDR2 SMNVEV come from the germline V gene (reference sequence). Trimming at V came to 5 bases and at J to 4 bases, leaving 8 bases not matched to a gene. In DNA, the CDR3 is TGTGCCAGCAGTGGGACCGGGACAGGGGAATACGAGCAGTACTTC. Encoded protein: CASSGTGTGEYEQYF.

Concerning this clone: Other DNA sequences from this sample encode an identical CDR3 as well. V gene TRBV28 combines with J gene TRBJ1-5, with D hard to call. This CDR3 contains 15 residues. Trimming shortened V by 3 bases and J by 2 bases, and 11 bases separated the two germline ends. Germline values: CDR1 MDHEN, CDR2 SYDVKM. DNA of the CDR3: TGTGCCAGCAGTTTGTACCGTGGACGCAATCAGCCCCAGCATTTT. This encodes CASSLYRGRNQPQHF.

The chain is built from TRBV25-1 and TRBJ1-2; D perhaps matches TRBD1 (5 bases). This CDR3 comprises 14 residues. V lost 5 bases and J 3 bases, leaving 13 bases between the germline ends. Germline V gene lookup returns CDR1 MGHDK and CDR2 SYGVNS. In DNA form, the CDR3 reads TGTGCCAGCAGTCGTGGGGGGAGGGACTATGGCTACACCTTC. Translated: CASSRGGRDYGYTF.

This chain connects TRBV15 to TRBJ2-5; D ambiguous. Trimming took off 3 bases at V and 0 bases at J, with 5 bases between the two ends. Germline V gives CDR1 LNHNV, CDR2 YYDKDF (reference sequence). The CDR3 is 13 residues long. The CDR3 loop is CATSREYQETQYF. CDR3 DNA sequence: TGTGCCACCAGCAGGGAGTACCAAGAGACCCAGTACTTC.

This clone was recorded once. The gene calls are TRBV29-1 and TRBJ2-5, with D uncertain. The CDR3 is 13 residues long. The V gene's germline CDR1 is SQVTM and CDR2 ANQGSEA. V shed 6 bases and J shed 2 bases, with 13 bases lying between them. CDR3 protein: CSVRSLSQETQYF. The CDR3 DNA reads TGCAGCGTGAGAAGCTTATCTCAAGAGACCCAGTACTTC.

This clone has a handful of counts. The chain recombines TRBV19 with TRBJ1-2; D might be TRBD1 (6 bases). Germline CDR1 and CDR2: LNHDA and SQIVND (reference sequence). This CDR3 has 12 residues. Deletions cut 7 bases from V and 5 bases from J, with 11 bases between. For the CDR3, the DNA is TGTGCCAGTACTCAGGGGATTTATGGCTACACCTTC. Encoded protein: CASTQGIYGYTF. The complete variable domain, with remaining parts taken from reference TRBV19 and TRBJ1-2, reads DGGITQSPKYLFRKEGQNVTLSCEQNLNHDAMYWYRQDPGQGLRLIYYSQIVNDFQKGDIAEGYSVSREKKESFPLTVTSAQKNPTAFYLCASTQGIYGYTFGSGTRLTVV.

The chain couples TRBV2 to TRBJ1-4, with 9 positions matching TRBD1. The CDR3 covers 16 residues. V dropped 5 bases and J dropped 1; count of bases not matched to a gene: 5. Germline CDR1 is SNHLY and CDR2 is FYNNEI. This CDR3 reads CASSLTGGRTNEKLFF. The CDR3 DNA reads TGTGCCAGCAGTTTGACAGGGGGAAGAACTAATGAAAAACTGTTTTTT.

This sequence joins TRBV7-2 and TRBJ2-7, with 10 bases that match TRBD1. Germline CDR1 and CDR2: SGHTA and FQGNSA. CDR3 length equals 13 residues. V shed 5 bases and J 13 bases; nucleotides not matched to a gene: 11. The CDR3 is CASSPIRGDRGYF. The CDR3 DNA reads as TGTGCCAGCAGCCCGATTCGCGGGGACAGGGGATACTTC.